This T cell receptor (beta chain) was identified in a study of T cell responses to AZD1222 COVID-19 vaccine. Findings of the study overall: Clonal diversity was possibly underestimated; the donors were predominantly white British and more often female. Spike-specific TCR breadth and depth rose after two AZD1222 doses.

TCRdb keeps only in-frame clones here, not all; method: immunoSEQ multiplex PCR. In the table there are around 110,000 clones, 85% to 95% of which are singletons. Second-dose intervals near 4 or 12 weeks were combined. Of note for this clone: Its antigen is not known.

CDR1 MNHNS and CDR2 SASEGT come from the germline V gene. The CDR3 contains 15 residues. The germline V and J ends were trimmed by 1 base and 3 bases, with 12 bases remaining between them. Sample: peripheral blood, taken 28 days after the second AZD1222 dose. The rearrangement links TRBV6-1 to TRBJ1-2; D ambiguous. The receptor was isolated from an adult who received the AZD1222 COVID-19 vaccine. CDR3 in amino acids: CASSEEAVIYYGYTF. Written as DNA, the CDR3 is TGTGCCAGCAGTGAAGAGGCAGTTATTTACTATGGCTACACCTTC.